This is a list of T cell receptor beta chains from one sample in a study of T cell responses to AZD1222 COVID-19 vaccine. Libraries were prepared by immunoSEQ multiplex PCR; TCRdb keeps only in-frame clonotypes and omits some of them. The data hold more than 75,000 clones, with about 91% observed a single time. Sequenced here: peripheral blood, sampled 28 days after the second AZD1222 dose. The receptor set was obtained from an adult who received the AZD1222 COVID-19 vaccine. Each CDR3 is given with its conserved first and last residue. The D gene is left open where the match is weak. Clone size is not always given. Where it is, it says once, few, many or a class for expanded clones.

clone size,J gene,V gene,D gene,CDR3 DNA,CDR3 protein
NA,TRBJ1-4,TRBV9,TRBD1,TGTGCCAGCAGCCCCCCCCCGCGGACAGGGATAGCAACTAATGAAAAACTGTTTTTT,CASSPPPRTGIATNEKLFF
NA,TRBJ2-1,TRBV28,TRBD2,TGTGCCAGCAGTTTGCGGACTAGCGGGATCCAGAGGAATGAGCAGTTCTTC,CASSLRTSGIQRNEQFF
few,TRBJ2-7,TRBV13,TRBD1,TGTGCCAGCAGCTCGTACCCCACAGGGGTCGAGCAGTACTTC,CASSSYPTGVEQYF
few,TRBJ2-1,TRBV5-1,NA,TGCGCCAGCATTCCCGACAGTAGCTCCTACAATGAGCAGTTCTTC,CASIPDSSSYNEQFF
NA,TRBJ2-1,TRBV27,TRBD2,TGTGCCAGCAGTCCCCTGGCGGGAGCGGTAGGGCATGAGCAGTTCTTC,CASSPLAGAVGHEQFF
NA,TRBJ2-7,TRBV7-9,NA,TGTGCCAGCAGCAGGGAGTACGAGCAGTACTTC,CASSREYEQYF
NA,TRBJ2-1,TRBV10-3,NA,TGTGCCATCAGTGACAGGTGGGGTAATGAGCAGTTCTTC,CAISDRWGNEQFF
NA,TRBJ1-5,TRBV6-5,NA,TGTGCCAGCAGTTACTCTGCAGGGTCGCATCAGCCCCAGCATTTT,CASSYSAGSHQPQHF
once,TRBJ2-1,TRBV12-3/TRBV12-4,NA,TGTGCCAGCAGTTTAGGAAGGTACGAGCAGTTCTTC,CASSLGRYEQFF
NA,TRBJ1-5,TRBV28,TRBD1,TGTGCCAGCACCAACAGGGGCGGCCAGCCCCAGCATTTT,CASTNRGGQPQHF
NA,TRBJ2-2,TRBV29-1,NA,TGCGGATCGACAGCGAACACCGGGGAGCTGTTTTTT,CGSTANTGELFF
NA,TRBJ2-2,TRBV7-3,NA,TGTGCCAGCAGCCCGTACTCCCTAGGGGAGCTGTTTTTT,CASSPYSLGELFF
NA,TRBJ1-6,TRBV11-3,NA,TGTGCCAGCAGCTCCCCCAGGGTGTACGAACTTAGGTCCTATAATTCACCCCTCCACTTT,CASSSPRVYELRSYNSPLHF
NA,TRBJ2-5,TRBV5-4,TRBD1,TGTGCCAGCAGCTTGGATGAGGGGGCGGAGACCCAGTACTTC,CASSLDEGAETQYF
once,TRBJ1-5,TRBV6-1,NA,TGTGCCAGCAGTGGTTCCGGGACAAATAGCAATCAGCCCCAGCATTTT,CASSGSGTNSNQPQHF
NA,TRBJ2-5,TRBV6-5,TRBD2,TGTGCCAGCAGTTACTCTGGGACTAGTGGTAAAGAGACCCAGTACTTC,CASSYSGTSGKETQYF
NA,TRBJ2-1,TRBV7-8,TRBD2,TGTGCCAGCAGCCTCCTATCCCTAGCGGGAGACGGTGAGCAGTTCTTC,CASSLLSLAGDGEQFF
NA,TRBJ1-5,TRBV7-6,NA,TGTGCCAGCAGCTCCGCAGAGTTTCAGCCCCAGCATTTT,CASSSAEFQPQHF
NA,TRBJ1-2,TRBV27,NA,TGTGCCAGCAGTTCTGCCGCCGGATATGGCTACACCTTC,CASSSAAGYGYTF
NA,TRBJ1-2,TRBV3-1/TRBV3-2,NA,TGTGCCAGCAGCCAAGAAGCCATTAACTATGGCTACACCTTC,CASSQEAINYGYTF
few,TRBJ1-2,TRBV19,TRBD1,TGTGCCAGTAATAATCTGGGACAGGGGTACTATGGCTACACCTTC,CASNNLGQGYYGYTF
once,TRBJ2-2,TRBV11-2,NA,TGTGCCAGCAGCCCTACAGACACCGGGGAGCTGTTTTTT,CASSPTDTGELFF
NA,TRBJ1-2,TRBV18,NA,TGTGCCAGCTCACCGCCCGGCTCGCAAATCTCTGGCTACACCTTC,CASSPPGSQISGYTF
medium-sized,TRBJ1-2,TRBV15,NA,TGTGCCACCAGCCCGGACGACTATGGCTACACCTTC,CATSPDDYGYTF
NA,TRBJ1-2,TRBV6-2/TRBV6-3,NA,TGTGCCAGCAGTTACTCGATTAGCTGGGAGTCAAACTATGGCTACACCTTC,CASSYSISWESNYGYTF
NA,TRBJ1-1,TRBV29-1,NA,TGCAGCGCTATGGGGAACACTGAAGCTTTCTTT,CSAMGNTEAFF
NA,TRBJ2-5,TRBV7-3,NA,TGTGCCAGCAGCCCAGGACCCGGCCAAGAGACCCAGTACTTC,CASSPGPGQETQYF
NA,TRBJ2-7,TRBV3-1/TRBV3-2,NA,TGTGCCAGCAGCCAATTCAACAGCTACGAGCAGTACTTC,CASSQFNSYEQYF
NA,TRBJ2-1,TRBV6-5,NA,TGTGCCAGCAGTTACTCGGTGGGCCTCTCCTACAATGAGCAGTTCTTC,CASSYSVGLSYNEQFF
NA,TRBJ1-4,TRBV14,NA,TGTGCCAGCAGCCAAGCGACAGTTTCACAGGAAAAACTGTTTTTT,CASSQATVSQEKLFF
few,TRBJ2-1,TRBV5-5,TRBD2,TGTGCCAGCAGTTTAGCGGGAGATGTTAGGAATGAGCAGTTCTTC,CASSLAGDVRNEQFF
NA,TRBJ2-7,TRBV11-2,NA,TGTGCCAGCAGACCGCAGGGAAGAAACGAGCAGTACTTC,CASRPQGRNEQYF
NA,TRBJ1-2,TRBV4-3,NA,TGCGCCAGCAGCCAAGAAGGAACCGGGCCGAGTGGCTACACCTTC,CASSQEGTGPSGYTF
NA,TRBJ1-1,TRBV27,NA,TGTGCCAGCAGTCCACTGGATCTCGGCACTGAAGCTTTCTTT,CASSPLDLGTEAFF
NA,TRBJ2-4,TRBV28,NA,TGTGCCAGCAGTTTTCCATCAGGGGGGGGCCACAAAAACATTCAGTACTTC,CASSFPSGGGHKNIQYF
few,TRBJ1-1,TRBV28,NA,TGTGCCAGCAGTTCCCTACCGCGCTTGAACACTGAAGCTTTCTTT,CASSSLPRLNTEAFF
NA,TRBJ1-2,TRBV10-3,NA,TGTGCCATCACCCCGGGGGGCAACCGCTATGGCTACACCTTC,CAITPGGNRYGYTF
NA,TRBJ1-4,TRBV27,NA,TGTGCCAGCAGTCCGCAACGGGGGTACGCTAATGAAAAACTGTTTTTT,CASSPQRGYANEKLFF
NA,TRBJ2-2,TRBV7-2,NA,TGTGCCAGCAGCTTAGGCATCACCGGGGAGCTGTTTTTT,CASSLGITGELFF
NA,TRBJ2-3,TRBV5-4,TRBD2,TGTGCCAGCAGCCACAGCGGGGGCAGCACAGATACGCAGTATTTT,CASSHSGGSTDTQYF
NA,TRBJ1-1,TRBV18,TRBD1,TGTGCCAGCTCACCAGGGGACAGGGGCGCTTTCTTT,CASSPGDRGAFF
NA,TRBJ1-4,TRBV19,NA,TGTGCCAGTAGTGCCCAGACTGCTGAAAAACTGTTTTTT,CASSAQTAEKLFF
NA,TRBJ1-2,TRBV18,TRBD1,TGTGCCAGCTCACCCGGACAGGACCCCACTGGCTACACCTTC,CASSPGQDPTGYTF
NA,TRBJ2-7,TRBV6-6,NA,TGTGCCAGCACCAATAACGAGCAGTACTTC,CASTNNEQYF
once,TRBJ2-7,TRBV6-5,TRBD2,TGTGCCAGCAGTCCTATAGCGGGAGGCTCCTACGAGCAGTACTTC,CASSPIAGGSYEQYF
NA,TRBJ2-1,TRBV2,TRBD1,TGTGCCAGCAGTGAGAGGGGGACAGCATACAATGAGCAGTTCTTC,CASSERGTAYNEQFF
once,TRBJ2-7,TRBV28,NA,TGTGCCAGCAGTCCCCCGACGATGTACGAGCAGTACTTC,CASSPPTMYEQYF
NA,TRBJ1-5,TRBV24-1,TRBD1,TGTGCCACCAGTGAGACAGGGAATAAGGGGCGGCCCCAGCATTTT,CATSETGNKGRPQHF
NA,TRBJ2-4,TRBV3-1/TRBV3-2,NA,TGTGCCAGCAGCCAAGGTGGAGCCAAAAACATTCAGTACTTC,CASSQGGAKNIQYF
NA,TRBJ2-5,TRBV5-1,TRBD2,TGCGCCAGCAGGAGTACCGGGGGGGAAGAGACCCAGTACTTC,CASRSTGGEETQYF
few,TRBJ2-5,TRBV2,NA,TGTGCCAGCAGTGACTGGACGACCCCCCAGTACTTC,CASSDWTTPQYF